This TCR beta chain was captured by sequencing in a study of spatial heterogeneity in lung cancer. Stated time point: sample taken at primary tumor resection. The authors sequenced whole RNA from tumor, nontumor lung or frozen PBMC without sorting. TCRdb reprocessed the 5' RACE reads via MiXCR and lists one record per CDR3 protein. The sample has about 85,000 distinct CDR3 sequences; approximately 20% are singletons. The CDR3 has 16 residues. Trimming stripped 0 bases from V and 2 bases from J, with 11 bases between. CDR1 SGHKS and CDR2 YYEKEE come from the germline V gene (reference sequence). The chain employs TRBV5-5 and TRBJ2-2, with D perhaps matching TRBD1 (5 bases). The sample was PBMCs, taken at surgery. This receptor was taken from a male donor with early-stage non-small cell lung cancer. In nucleotides, the CDR3 is TGTGCCAGCAGCTTGGGGCCGACAGCCAACACCGGGGAGCTGTTTTTT. Protein sequence: CASSLGPTANTGELFF.